This TCR beta chain was profiled in a study of shared clonotypes between healthy human individuals. Study information: CD8 memory received one plate per donor, CD8 naive two, CD4 memory three and CD4 naive three. Study-wide points: Some naive CD4 clonotypes, around 5%, turned up in common across four donors. Non-shared clonotypes displayed generation probabilities falling below those of clonotypes present in all four donors.

As for this clone: Its antigen is unidentified.

Measured with immunoSEQ multiplex PCR; TCRdb has only the in-frame clones, and not every one. The sample consists of about a million clones, 60% to 85% of them appearing once. The sequence was collected from a man aged 18 to 35 in good health. Sequences were obtained from memory CD4+ T cells sorted from blood. Described subset: CD45RA-negative fraction.

CDR3 in DNA: TGCGCCAGCAGCTTGGAAAGGGCGGTATCTGGAAACACCATATATTTT. Translation: CASSLERAVSGNTIYF. The gene calls are TRBV5-1 and TRBJ1-3, with D unresolved. The CDR3 is 16 residues long. The V gene lost 0 bases and the J gene lost 1 base, with 11 bases spanning the gap. Germline CDR1 reads SGHRS; CDR2 reads YFSETQ. Supplemented by reference TRBV5-1 and TRBJ1-3, the full variable domain reads KAGVTQTPRYLIKTRGQQVTLSCSPISGHRSVSWYQQTPGQGLQFLFEYFSETQRNKGNFPGRFSGRQFSNSRSEMNVSTLELGDSALYLCASSLERAVSGNTIYFGEGSWLTVV.